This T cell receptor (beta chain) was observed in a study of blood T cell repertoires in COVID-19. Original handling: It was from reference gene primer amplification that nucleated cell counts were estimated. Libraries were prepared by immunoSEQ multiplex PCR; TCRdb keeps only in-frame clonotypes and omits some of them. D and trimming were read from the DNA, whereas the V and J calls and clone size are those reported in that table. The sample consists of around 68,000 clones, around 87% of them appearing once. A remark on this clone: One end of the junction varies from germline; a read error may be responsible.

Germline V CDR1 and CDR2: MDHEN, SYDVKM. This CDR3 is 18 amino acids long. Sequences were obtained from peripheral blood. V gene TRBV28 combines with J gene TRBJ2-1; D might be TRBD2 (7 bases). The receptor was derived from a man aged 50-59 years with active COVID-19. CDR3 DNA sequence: TGTGCCACCAGTTTAAGTCTAAGGGGGGGGGATAGGGTGGATGAGCAGTTCTTC. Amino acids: CATSLSLRGGDRVDEQFF.